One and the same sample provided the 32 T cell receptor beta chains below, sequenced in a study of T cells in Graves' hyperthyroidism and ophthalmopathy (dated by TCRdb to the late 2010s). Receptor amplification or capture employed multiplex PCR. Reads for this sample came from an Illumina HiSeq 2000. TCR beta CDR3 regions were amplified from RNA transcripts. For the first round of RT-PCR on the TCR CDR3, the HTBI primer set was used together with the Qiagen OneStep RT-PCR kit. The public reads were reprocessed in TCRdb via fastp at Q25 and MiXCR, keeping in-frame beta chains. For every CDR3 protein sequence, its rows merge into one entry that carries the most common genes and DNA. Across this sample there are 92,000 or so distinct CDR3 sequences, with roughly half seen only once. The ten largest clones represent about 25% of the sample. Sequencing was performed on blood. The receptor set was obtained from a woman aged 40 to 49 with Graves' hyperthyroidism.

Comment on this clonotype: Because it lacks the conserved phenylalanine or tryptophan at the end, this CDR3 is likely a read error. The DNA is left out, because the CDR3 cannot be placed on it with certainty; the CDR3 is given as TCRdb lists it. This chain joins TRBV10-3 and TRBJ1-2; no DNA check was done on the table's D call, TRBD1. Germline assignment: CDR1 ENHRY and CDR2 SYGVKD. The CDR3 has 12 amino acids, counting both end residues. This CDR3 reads CAISPGGDRDTL.

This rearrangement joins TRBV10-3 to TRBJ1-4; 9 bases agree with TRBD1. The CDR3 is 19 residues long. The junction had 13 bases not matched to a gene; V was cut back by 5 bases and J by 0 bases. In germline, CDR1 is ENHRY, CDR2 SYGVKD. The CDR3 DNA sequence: TGTGCCATCAGTCCTGGCGGGGACAGGGACACCACAACTAATGAAAAACTGTTTTTT. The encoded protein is CAISPGGDRDTTTNEKLFF.

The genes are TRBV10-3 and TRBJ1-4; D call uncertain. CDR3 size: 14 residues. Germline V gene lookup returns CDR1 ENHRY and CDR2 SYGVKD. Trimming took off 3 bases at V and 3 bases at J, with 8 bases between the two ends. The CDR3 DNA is TGTGCCATCAGTGACCCCCGGGCTAATGAAAAACTGTTTTTT. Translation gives CAISDPRANEKLFF.

This chain's CDR3 is CAIQTGYRTETQYF. In DNA form, the CDR3 reads TGTGCCATTCAAACAGGGTACCGAACGGAGACCCAGTACTTC. The chain carries TRBV10-3 and TRBJ2-5; D may be TRBD1 (6 bases). Trimming removed 9 bases at V and 5 bases at J, with 19 bases between. Germline V gene lookup returns CDR1 ENHRY and CDR2 SYGVKD. The CDR3 is 14 residues long.

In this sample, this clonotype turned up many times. In DNA form, the CDR3 reads TGCGCCAGCAGCTCACATAGGAGAAACACCATATATTTT. Translation: CASSSHRRNTIYF. The chain joins TRBV4-1 to TRBJ1-3; no clear D gene. Trimming left V 5 bases short and J 5 bases short, with 10 bases between. Germline values: CDR1 MGHRA, CDR2 YSYEKL. The CDR3 contains 13 residues.

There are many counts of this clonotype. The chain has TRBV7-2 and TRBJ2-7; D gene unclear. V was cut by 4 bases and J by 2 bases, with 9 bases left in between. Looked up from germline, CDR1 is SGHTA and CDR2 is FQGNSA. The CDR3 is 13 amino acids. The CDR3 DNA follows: TGTGCCAGCAGCTACGACGGACCCTACGAGCAGTACTTC. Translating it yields CASSYDGPYEQYF.

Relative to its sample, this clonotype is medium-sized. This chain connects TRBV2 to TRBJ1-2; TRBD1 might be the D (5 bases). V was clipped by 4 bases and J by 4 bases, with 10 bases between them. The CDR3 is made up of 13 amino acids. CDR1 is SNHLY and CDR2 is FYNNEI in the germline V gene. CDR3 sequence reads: CASSAGRSYGYTF. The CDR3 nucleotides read TGTGCCAGCAGTGCAGGGAGGAGCTATGGCTACACCTTC.

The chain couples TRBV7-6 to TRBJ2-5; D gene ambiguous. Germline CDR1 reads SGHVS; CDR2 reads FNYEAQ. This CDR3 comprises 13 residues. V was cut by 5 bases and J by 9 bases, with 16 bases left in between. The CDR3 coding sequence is TGTGCCAGCAGCGGTGGTCCGCTTCAGCCCCAGTACTTC. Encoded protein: CASSGGPLQPQYF.

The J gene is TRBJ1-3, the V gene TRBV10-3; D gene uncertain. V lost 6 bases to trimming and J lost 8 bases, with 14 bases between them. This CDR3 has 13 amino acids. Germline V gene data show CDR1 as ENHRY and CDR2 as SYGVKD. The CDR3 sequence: CAIRGLSRDTIYF. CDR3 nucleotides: TGTGCCATCAGGGGGTTATCCCGGGACACCATATATTTT.

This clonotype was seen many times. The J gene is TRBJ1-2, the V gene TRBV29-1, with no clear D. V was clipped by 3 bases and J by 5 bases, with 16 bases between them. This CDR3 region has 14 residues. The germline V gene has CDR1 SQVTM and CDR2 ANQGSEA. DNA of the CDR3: TGCAGCGTTGACGTGGCAGACTCAGAGTATGGCTACACCTTC. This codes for CSVDVADSEYGYTF.

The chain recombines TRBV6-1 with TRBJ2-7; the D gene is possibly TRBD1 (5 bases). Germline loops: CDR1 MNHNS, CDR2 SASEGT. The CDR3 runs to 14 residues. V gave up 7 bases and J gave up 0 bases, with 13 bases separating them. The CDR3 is CASTREYHSYEQYF. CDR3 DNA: TGTGCCAGCACCAGGGAATACCACTCCTACGAGCAGTACTTC.

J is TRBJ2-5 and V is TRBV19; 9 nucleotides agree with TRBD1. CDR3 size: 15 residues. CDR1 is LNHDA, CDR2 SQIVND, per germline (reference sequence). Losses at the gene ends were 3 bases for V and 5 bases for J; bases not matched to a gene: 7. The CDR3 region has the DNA TGTGCCAGTAGTATTACGGGACAGGGTGCGGAGACCCAGTACTTC. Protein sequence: CASSITGQGAETQYF.

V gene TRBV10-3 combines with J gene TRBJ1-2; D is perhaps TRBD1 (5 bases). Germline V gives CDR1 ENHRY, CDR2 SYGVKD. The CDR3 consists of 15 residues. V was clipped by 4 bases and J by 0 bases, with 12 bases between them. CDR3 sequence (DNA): TGTGCCATCAGTGCGGGGACCGAAGCTAACTATGGCTACACCTTC. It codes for CAISAGTEANYGYTF.

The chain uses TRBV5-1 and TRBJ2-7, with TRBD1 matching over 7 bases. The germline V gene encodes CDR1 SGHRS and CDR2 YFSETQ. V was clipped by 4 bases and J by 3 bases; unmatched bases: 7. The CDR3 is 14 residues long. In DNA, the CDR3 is TGCGCCAGCAGCAGGGAACAGGGGCACTACGAGCAGTACTTC. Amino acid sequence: CASSREQGHYEQYF.

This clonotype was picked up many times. The CDR3 reads CASSLLRGEGNEQYF. The CDR3 DNA follows: TGTGCCAGCAGCCTCCTCAGGGGGGAGGGGAACGAGCAGTACTTC. The gene calls are TRBV5-5 and TRBJ2-7; D could derive from TRBD1 or TRBD2 (7 bases each). Deletions cut 4 bases from V and 5 bases from J, with 19 bases between. Germline V gene data show CDR1 as SGHKS and CDR2 as YYEKEE (reference sequence). The length of the CDR3 is 15 residues.

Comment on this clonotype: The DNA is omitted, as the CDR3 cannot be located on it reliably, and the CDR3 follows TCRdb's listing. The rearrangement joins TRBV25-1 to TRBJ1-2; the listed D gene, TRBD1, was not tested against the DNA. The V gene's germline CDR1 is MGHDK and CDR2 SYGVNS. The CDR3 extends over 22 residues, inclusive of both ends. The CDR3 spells CASKDSSIYLCSVVTGRDGYTF.

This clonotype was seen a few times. CDR3: CASSPLDRNTEAFF. The CDR3 coding sequence is TGTGCCAGCAGCCCCTTGGACAGGAACACTGAAGCTTTCTTT. The chain joins TRBV7-9 to TRBJ1-1; weak D call: TRBD1 (6 bases). Looked up from germline, CDR1 is SEHNR and CDR2 is FQNEAQ (reference sequence). The CDR3 extends over 14 amino acids. Trimming took off 5 bases at V and 1 base at J, with 11 bases between the two ends.

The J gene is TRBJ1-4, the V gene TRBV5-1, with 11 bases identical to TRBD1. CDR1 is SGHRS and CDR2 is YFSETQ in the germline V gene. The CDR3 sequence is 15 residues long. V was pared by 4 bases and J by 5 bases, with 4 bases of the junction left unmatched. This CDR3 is CASSPDRGLNEKLFF. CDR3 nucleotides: TGCGCCAGCAGCCCGGACAGGGGGCTGAATGAAAAACTGTTTTTT.

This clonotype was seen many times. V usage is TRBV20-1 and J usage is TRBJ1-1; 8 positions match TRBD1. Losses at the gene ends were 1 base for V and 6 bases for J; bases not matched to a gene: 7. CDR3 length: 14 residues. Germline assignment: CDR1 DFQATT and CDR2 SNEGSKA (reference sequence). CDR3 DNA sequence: TGCAGTGCTAGAGCCCAGGGGGCGCTCGCTGAAGCTTTCTTT. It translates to CSARAQGALAEAFF.

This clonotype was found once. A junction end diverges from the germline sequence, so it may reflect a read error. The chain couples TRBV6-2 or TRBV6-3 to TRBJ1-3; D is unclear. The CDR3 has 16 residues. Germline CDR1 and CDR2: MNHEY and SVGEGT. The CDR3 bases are TGTGCCAGCAGTTGCTCAGGCGCACTCTCTGGGAACACCATATATTTT. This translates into CASSCSGALSGNTIYF.

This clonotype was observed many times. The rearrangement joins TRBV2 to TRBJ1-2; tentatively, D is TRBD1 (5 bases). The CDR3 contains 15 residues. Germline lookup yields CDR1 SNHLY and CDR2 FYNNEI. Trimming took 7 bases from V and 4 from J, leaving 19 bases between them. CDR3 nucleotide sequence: TGTGCCAGCAAGGAGGGAGGGGCCGGAGGCTATGGCTACACCTTC. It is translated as CASKEGGAGGYGYTF.

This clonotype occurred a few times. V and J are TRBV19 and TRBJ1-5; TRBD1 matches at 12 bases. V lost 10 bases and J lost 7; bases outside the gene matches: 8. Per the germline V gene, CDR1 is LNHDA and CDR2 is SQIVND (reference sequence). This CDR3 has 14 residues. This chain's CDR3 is CATSGQGAGQPQHF. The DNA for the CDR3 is TGTGCCACCTCGGGACAGGGGGCAGGACAGCCCCAGCATTTT.

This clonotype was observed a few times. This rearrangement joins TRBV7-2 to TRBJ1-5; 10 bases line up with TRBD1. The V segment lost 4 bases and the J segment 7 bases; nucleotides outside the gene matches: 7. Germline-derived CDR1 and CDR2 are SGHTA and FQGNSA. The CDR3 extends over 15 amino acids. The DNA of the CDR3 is TGTGCCAGCAGCTCCGGGACAGGGGAGGACCAGCCCCAGCATTTT. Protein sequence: CASSSGTGEDQPQHF.

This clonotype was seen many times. CDR3 DNA: TGTGCCAGCAGTGAGAGGGATAGGAACACTGAAGCTTTCTTT. This translates into CASSERDRNTEAFF. The chain combines TRBV2 with TRBJ1-1, with D unclear. The V and J ends lost 3 bases and 1 base respectively, with 9 bases between them. This CDR3 is built from 14 residues. Germline V gene lookup returns CDR1 SNHLY and CDR2 FYNNEI.

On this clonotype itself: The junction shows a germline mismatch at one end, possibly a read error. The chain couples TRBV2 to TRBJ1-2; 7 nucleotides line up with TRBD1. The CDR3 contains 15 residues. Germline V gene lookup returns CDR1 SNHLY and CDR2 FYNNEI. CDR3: CATSDARRDSAGYTF. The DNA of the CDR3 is TGTGCCACCAGTGATGCGAGGCGGGACAGTGCTGGCTACACCTTC. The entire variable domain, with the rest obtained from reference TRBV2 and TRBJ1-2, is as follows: EPEVTQTPSHQVTQMGQEVILRCVPISNHLYFYWYRQILGQKVEFLVSFYNNEISEKSEIFDDQFSVERPDGSNFTLKIRSTKLEDSAMYFCATSDARRDSAGYTFGSGTRLTVV.

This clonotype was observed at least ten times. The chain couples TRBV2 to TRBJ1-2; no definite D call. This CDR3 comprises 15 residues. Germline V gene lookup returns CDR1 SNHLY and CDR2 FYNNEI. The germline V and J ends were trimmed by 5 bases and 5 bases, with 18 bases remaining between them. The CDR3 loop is CASSLRAQAPYGYTF. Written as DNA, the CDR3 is TGTGCCAGCAGTTTAAGGGCCCAGGCACCTTATGGCTACACCTTC. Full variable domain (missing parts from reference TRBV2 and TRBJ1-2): EPEVTQTPSHQVTQMGQEVILRCVPISNHLYFYWYRQILGQKVEFLVSFYNNEISEKSEIFDDQFSVERPDGSNFTLKIRSTKLEDSAMYFCASSLRAQAPYGYTFGSGTRLTVV.

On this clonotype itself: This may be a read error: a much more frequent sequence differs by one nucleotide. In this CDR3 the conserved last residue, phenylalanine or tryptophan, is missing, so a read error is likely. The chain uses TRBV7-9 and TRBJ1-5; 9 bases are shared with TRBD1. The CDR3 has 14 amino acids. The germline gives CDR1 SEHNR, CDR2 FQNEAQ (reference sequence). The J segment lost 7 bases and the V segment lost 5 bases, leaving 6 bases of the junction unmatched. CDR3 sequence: CASSTRQGGQPQHL. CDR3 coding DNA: TGTGCCAGCAGCACGAGACAGGGGGGACAGCCCCAGCATCTT.

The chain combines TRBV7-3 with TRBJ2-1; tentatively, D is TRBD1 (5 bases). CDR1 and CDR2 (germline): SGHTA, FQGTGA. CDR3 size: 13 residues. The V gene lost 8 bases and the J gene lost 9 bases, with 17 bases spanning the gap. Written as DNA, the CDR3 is TGTGCCAGCGGAATTTCCGGCAGGGCTGAGCAGTTCTTC. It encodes CASGISGRAEQFF. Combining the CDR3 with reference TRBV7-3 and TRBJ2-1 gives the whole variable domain GAGVSQTPSNKVTEKGKYVELRCDPISGHTALYWYRQSLGQGPEFLIYFQGTGAADDSGLPNDRFFAVRPEGSVSTLKIQRTERGDSAVYLCASGISGRAEQFFGPGTRLTVL.

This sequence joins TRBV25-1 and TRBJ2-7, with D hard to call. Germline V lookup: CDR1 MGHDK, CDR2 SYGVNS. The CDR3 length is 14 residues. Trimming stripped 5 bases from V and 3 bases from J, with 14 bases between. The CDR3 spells CASSPLSVVYEQYF. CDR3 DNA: TGTGCCAGCAGTCCGCTATCGGTTGTCTACGAGCAGTACTTC.

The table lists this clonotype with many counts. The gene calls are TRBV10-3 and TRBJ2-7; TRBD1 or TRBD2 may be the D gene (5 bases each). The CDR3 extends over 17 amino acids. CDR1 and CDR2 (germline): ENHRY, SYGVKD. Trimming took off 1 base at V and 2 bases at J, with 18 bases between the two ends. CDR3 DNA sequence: TGTGCCATCAGTGAGTTGCACAACCGGGACCTAACCTACGAGCAGTACTTC. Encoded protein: CAISELHNRDLTYEQYF.

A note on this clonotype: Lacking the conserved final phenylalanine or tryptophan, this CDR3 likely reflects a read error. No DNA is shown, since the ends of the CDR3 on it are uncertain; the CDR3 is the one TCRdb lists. Here the CDR3 reads CASSLVEGASYERYL. This chain joins TRBV14 and TRBJ2-7; TRBD1 was called by the table and not checked on the DNA. The CDR3 spans 15 amino acids, including both terminal residues. Looked up from germline, CDR1 is SGHDN and CDR2 is FVKESK.

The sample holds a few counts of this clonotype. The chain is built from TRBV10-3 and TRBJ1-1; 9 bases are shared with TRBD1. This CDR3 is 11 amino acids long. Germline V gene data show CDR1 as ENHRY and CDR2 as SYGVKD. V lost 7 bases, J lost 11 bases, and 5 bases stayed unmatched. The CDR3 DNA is TGTGCCATCAACCGGGACAGGGTGGCTTTCTTT. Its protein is CAINRDRVAFF.